Presented here are 22 T cell receptor beta chains from one specimen sequenced in a study of identical twins. TCRdb itself ran the 5' RACE reads through MiXCR, one entry per CDR3 protein. The sample consists of 1,800,000 or so distinct CDR3 sequences, around 29% of them appearing once. Specimen: cord blood. The receptors were gathered from a newborn girl in good health.

In this sample, this clonotype turned up a few times. The chain recombines TRBV5-1 with TRBJ2-3, with TRBD2 matching 15 bases. J lost 2 bases, V lost 0 bases, and 4 bases had no gene match. Germline V lookup: CDR1 SGHRS, CDR2 YFSETQ. The CDR3 is 18 amino acids. The DNA for the CDR3 is TGCGCCAGCAGCTTGGGCGGACTAGCGGGAGGGTACACAGATACGCAGTATTTT. It encodes CASSLGGLAGGYTDTQYF.

The chain links TRBV20-1 to TRBJ1-1; D remains unclear. The CDR3 is made up of 14 amino acids. V lost 1 base to trimming and J lost 0 bases, with 9 bases between them. Germline V gene sequence: CDR1 DFQATT, CDR2 SNEGSKA (reference sequence). The CDR3 spells CSARGYILNTEAFF. DNA for the CDR3: TGCAGTGCTAGAGGCTACATTTTGAACACTGAAGCTTTCTTT.

The V gene is TRBV20-1, the J gene TRBJ2-4; 7 positions match TRBD2. With 2 bases clipped from V and 0 bases from J, the junction kept 4 bases outside the gene matches. The germline gives CDR1 DFQATT, CDR2 SNEGSKA (reference sequence). The CDR3 contains 15 residues. The chain's CDR3 is CSARTGGVAKNIQYF. The CDR3 bases are TGCAGTGCTAGAACGGGAGGAGTAGCCAAAAACATTCAGTACTTC.

This clonotype came up a few times. V is TRBV20-1 and J is TRBJ1-6, with D perhaps TRBD1 (6 bases). The CDR3 length is 12 residues. Germline CDR1 is DFQATT and CDR2 is SNEGSKA (reference sequence). V was clipped by 4 bases and J by 9 bases, with 10 bases between them. CDR3 bases: TGCAGTGCTAAACCGACAGGTTCACCCCTCCACTTT. Translating gives CSAKPTGSPLHF.

V is TRBV4-2 and J is TRBJ2-7; 7 nucleotides match TRBD1. The end of the DNA is better explained by TRBJ2-4, so the J call may be wrong. This CDR3 spans 15 amino acids. Germline loops: CDR1 LGHNA, CDR2 YNFKEQ. DNA for the CDR3: TGTGCCAGCAGCCAAGGGGGGACAGTCGGAAACATTCAGTACTTC. The encoded protein is CASSQGGTVGNIQYF.

This clonotype came up a few times. The V call is TRBV6-1, the J call TRBJ2-7, with TRBD2 identical over 10 bases. After removal of 3 bases from V and 4 bases from J, the junction contained 6 bases not matched to a gene. The CDR3 consists of 15 residues. CDR1 is MNHNS and CDR2 is SASEGT in the germline V gene. The CDR3 DNA reads TGTGCCAGCAGTGACCTAGCGGGAGTAGGTTACGAGCAGTACTTC. Translated, it gives CASSDLAGVGYEQYF.

This clonotype was observed a few times. The chain recombines TRBV18 with TRBJ2-7; D might be TRBD2 (6 bases). V lost 3 bases and J 2 bases, leaving 14 bases between the germline ends. Germline CDR1 KGHSH, CDR2 LQKENI. The CDR3 runs 15 residues. CDR3 sequence reads: CASSPTSVGTYEQYF. CDR3 bases: TGTGCCAGCTCACCGACTAGTGTGGGAACCTACGAGCAGTACTTC.

This clonotype was seen more than once but under ten times. V gene TRBV12-3 or TRBV12-4 combines with J gene TRBJ2-3, with 14 bases that match TRBD2. After removal of 5 bases from V and 3 bases from J, the junction contained 10 bases not matched to a gene. The CDR3 runs 18 residues. As DNA, the CDR3 is TGTGCCAGCAGTCCCCTGACTAGCGGGAGGGCGGGGACAGATACGCAGTATTTT. This sequence encodes CASSPLTSGRAGTDTQYF.

In DNA form, the CDR3 reads TGTGCCAGCAGTCGGCGTCGGGAGCAGTACTTC. Translating gives CASSRRREQYF. J is TRBJ2-4 and V is TRBV28; possibly TRBD2 for D (6 bases). Trimming stripped 5 bases from V and 13 bases from J, with 12 bases between. This CDR3 has 11 residues. Germline-derived CDR1 and CDR2 are MDHEN and SYDVKM.

The rearrangement joins TRBV2 to TRBJ2-5; 7 nucleotides agree with TRBD2. The length of the CDR3 is 17 residues. The germline gives CDR1 SNHLY, CDR2 FYNNEI. Trimming at V came to 3 bases and at J to 2 bases, leaving 12 bases not matched to a gene. CDR3 DNA: TGTGCCAGCAGTGACGTCCGGGAGGCCGGAAAGCAAGAGACCCAGTACTTC. Residues: CASSDVREAGKQETQYF.

V is TRBV18 and J is TRBJ2-3; D is perhaps TRBD1 (5 bases). V was pared by 2 bases and J by 1 base, with 13 bases between. From germline, CDR1 is KGHSH and CDR2 LQKENI. The CDR3 is 16 amino acids. The CDR3 bases are TGTGCCAGCTCACCATTGTCAGCCAGGGGCACAGATACGCAGTATTTT. Translating it yields CASSPLSARGTDTQYF. Full variable domain (rest looked up from reference TRBV18 and TRBJ2-3): NAGVMQNPRHLVRRRGQEARLRCSPMKGHSHVYWYRQLPEEGLKFMVYLQKENIIDESGMPKERFSAEFPKEGPSILRIQQVVRGDSAAYFCASSPLSARGTDTQYFGPGTRLTVL.

The V gene is TRBV14, the J gene TRBJ2-5; 9 bases align to TRBD2. The J call may be in error: the DNA end matches TRBJ2-1 better. Germline V gene sequence: CDR1 SGHDN, CDR2 FVKESK. The CDR3 spans 17 residues. The CDR3 DNA reads TGTGCCAGCAGCCAAGATGTCACTAGCGGGCCCCAAGAGACCCAGTTCTTC. This sequence encodes CASSQDVTSGPQETQFF.

This chain connects TRBV10-3 to TRBJ1-5; D gene ambiguous. Looked up from germline, CDR1 is ENHRY and CDR2 is SYGVKD. V lost 5 bases to trimming and J lost 3 bases, with 8 bases between them. The CDR3 extends over 13 amino acids. The CDR3 loop reads CAISITDNQPQHF. For the CDR3, the DNA is TGTGCCATCAGTATCACAGACAATCAGCCCCAGCATTTT.

This clonotype was observed a handful of times. CDR3: CSVDGLYGYTF. CDR3 DNA sequence: TGCAGCGTTGATGGGCTCTATGGCTACACCTTC. This sequence joins TRBV29-1 and TRBJ1-2; D unclear. CDR3 length: 11 amino acids. Germline CDR1 SQVTM, CDR2 ANQGSEA. Trimming removed 3 bases at V and 4 bases at J, with 6 bases between.

The table lists this clonotype with a few counts. The chain recombines TRBV10-3 with TRBJ2-3; D is ambiguous. CDR1 ENHRY and CDR2 SYGVKD come from the germline V gene. The CDR3 runs to 13 residues. V shed 4 bases and J shed 2 bases, with 7 bases lying between them. Here the CDR3 reads CAISATATDTQYF. The DNA of the CDR3 is TGTGCCATCAGTGCAACAGCCACAGATACGCAGTATTTT.

The rearrangement uses TRBV28 and TRBJ2-7; TRBD1 agrees at 7 bases. Germline V gene lookup returns CDR1 MDHEN and CDR2 SYDVKM. This CDR3 comprises 15 residues. The V gene end was trimmed by 6 bases and the J gene end by 1 base; junction bases not matched to a gene: 9. As DNA, the CDR3 is TGTGCCAGCAGACCCCAGGGGGTCACTTCCTACGAGCAGTACTTC. Encoded protein: CASRPQGVTSYEQYF. The variable domain in full, with the rest retrieved from reference TRBV28 and TRBJ2-7, is DVKVTQSSRYLVKRTGEKVFLECVQDMDHENMFWYRQDPGLGLRLIYFSYDVKMKEKGDIPEGYSVSREKKERFSLILESASTNQTSMYLCASRPQGVTSYEQYFGPGTRLTVT.

The chain employs TRBV6-5 and TRBJ2-1, with 15 positions matching TRBD2. This CDR3 region has 19 residues. The germline V gene has CDR1 MNHEY and CDR2 SVGAGI. The V gene end was trimmed by 3 bases and the J gene end by 6 bases; junction bases not matched to a gene: 12. The CDR3 spells CASSYGTARTSGRANEQFF. In DNA form, the CDR3 reads TGTGCCAGCAGTTATGGGACAGCTCGGACTAGCGGGAGGGCCAATGAGCAGTTCTTC.

This clonotype has just a few counts. The CDR3 DNA is TGCAGTGCCGAGTATAGCAATCAGCCCCAGCATTTT. Translating gives CSAEYSNQPQHF. This chain joins TRBV20-1 and TRBJ1-5; D is undetermined. The CDR3 extends over 12 amino acids. V lost 6 bases to trimming and J lost 0 bases, with 6 bases between them. Germline CDR1 DFQATT, CDR2 SNEGSKA (reference sequence).

The J gene is TRBJ1-5, the V gene TRBV4-2; D remains unclear. From germline, CDR1 is LGHNA and CDR2 YNFKEQ. The CDR3 runs 16 residues. The ends were cut back, 2 bases at V and 0 bases at J, with 11 bases in the middle. The CDR3 sequence: CASSQMRQHSNQPQHF. The CDR3 nucleotides are TGTGCCAGCAGCCAAATGAGGCAACATAGCAATCAGCCCCAGCATTTT.

This clonotype was picked up one time. The chain recombines TRBV24-1 with TRBJ2-1; either TRBD1 or TRBD2 may supply D (5 bases each). V was pared by 6 bases and J by 2 bases, with 10 bases between. CDR1 and CDR2 (germline): KGHDR, SFDVKD. This CDR3 comprises 14 residues. Here the CDR3 reads CATSRDGPYNEQFF. The CDR3 bases are TGTGCCACCAGTCGGGACGGCCCCTACAATGAGCAGTTCTTC.

Comments on this clonotype: A much larger clone differs by one base, so this may be a read error. This chain joins TRBV12-3 or TRBV12-4 and TRBJ1-2; a weak D match, TRBD1 (6 bases). The CDR3 covers 13 residues. Between the trimmed V and J ends, which lost 4 bases and 3 bases, there was a span of 9 bases. The CDR3 DNA sequence: TGTGCCAGCAGTTCATCAGGGGACTATGGCTACACCTTC. Translated: CASSSSGDYGYTF.

This clonotype was observed a few times. The chain employs TRBV30 and TRBJ1-4, with D tentatively TRBD1 (5 bases). With 3 bases removed from V and 3 bases from J, the gap between germline ends came to 11 bases. The germline gives CDR1 GTSNPN, CDR2 SVGIG (reference sequence). The CDR3 consists of 14 residues. CDR3 loop: CAWRGLGSNEKLFF. CDR3 nucleotide sequence: TGTGCCTGGAGGGGACTGGGGTCTAATGAAAAACTGTTTTTT.